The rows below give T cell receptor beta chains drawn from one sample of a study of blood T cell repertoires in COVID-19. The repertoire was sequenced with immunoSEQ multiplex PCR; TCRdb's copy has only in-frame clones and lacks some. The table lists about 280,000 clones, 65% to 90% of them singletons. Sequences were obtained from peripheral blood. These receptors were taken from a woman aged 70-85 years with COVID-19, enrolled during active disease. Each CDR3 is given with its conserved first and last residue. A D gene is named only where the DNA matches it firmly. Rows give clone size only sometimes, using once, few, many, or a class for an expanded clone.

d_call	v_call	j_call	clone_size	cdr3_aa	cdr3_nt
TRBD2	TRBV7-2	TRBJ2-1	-	CASSPRVAGAPYNEQFF	TGTGCCAGCAGCCCCCGGGTAGCGGGGGCCCCCTACAATGAGCAGTTCTTC
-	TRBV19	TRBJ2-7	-	CASSIFSQGSYEQYF	TGTGCCAGTAGTATTTTTAGCCAGGGCTCCTACGAGCAGTACTTC
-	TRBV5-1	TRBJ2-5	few	CASSPGVYQETQYF	TGCGCCAGCAGCCCGGGGGTTTACCAAGAGACCCAGTACTTC
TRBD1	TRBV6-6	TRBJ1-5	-	CASRDRGRDNQPQHF	TGTGCCAGCAGGGACAGGGGACGTGACAATCAGCCCCAGCATTTT
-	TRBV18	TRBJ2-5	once	CASSRGPDETQYF	TGTGCCAGCTCACGAGGGCCTGACGAGACCCAGTACTTC
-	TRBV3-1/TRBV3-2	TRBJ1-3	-	CASSPSGFSGNTIYF	TGTGCCAGCAGCCCCTCGGGTTTCTCTGGAAACACCATATATTTT
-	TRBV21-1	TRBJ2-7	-	CASSTRRDEQYF	TGTGCCAGCAGCACCCGACGGGACGAGCAGTACTTC
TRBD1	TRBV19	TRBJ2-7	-	CASSILQGARIYEQYF	TGTGCCAGTAGTATTCTACAGGGGGCGCGGATCTACGAGCAGTACTTC
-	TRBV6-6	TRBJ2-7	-	CASSNRQVTTSEQYF	TGTGCCAGCAGTAACCGACAGGTTACTACGAGCGAGCAGTACTTC
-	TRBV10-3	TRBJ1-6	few	CAISEERQGFNSPLHF	TGTGCCATCAGTGAGGAGAGGCAGGGCTTTAATTCACCCCTCCACTTT
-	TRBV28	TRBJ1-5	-	CASSLRQGLQPQHF	TGTGCCAGCAGTTTGAGGCAGGGGCTACAGCCCCAGCATTTT
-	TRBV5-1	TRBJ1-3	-	CASSLGTTRSGNTIYF	TGCGCCAGCAGCTTGGGGACAACTCGCTCTGGAAACACCATATATTTT
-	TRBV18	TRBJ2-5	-	CASSSPSLETQYF	TGTGCCAGCTCAAGCCCTAGCCTTGAGACCCAGTACTTC
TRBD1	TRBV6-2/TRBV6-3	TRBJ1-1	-	CASSYSKSRQGRLMNTEAFF	TGTGCCAGCAGTTACTCGAAGTCTCGACAGGGGAGACTAATGAACACTGAAGCTTTCTTT
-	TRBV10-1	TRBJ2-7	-	CASSEGRPYEQYF	TGCGCCAGCAGTGAAGGCAGGCCCTACGAGCAGTACTTC
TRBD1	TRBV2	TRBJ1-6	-	CASTLSGGSYNSPLHF	TGTGCCAGCACTCTTTCAGGGGGCTCCTATAATTCACCCCTCCACTTT
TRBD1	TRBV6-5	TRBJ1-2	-	CASTTGGNINYGYTF	TGTGCCAGCACGACAGGGGGCAACATCAACTATGGCTACACCTTC
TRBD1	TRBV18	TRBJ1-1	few	CASSPLGTGGLEAFF	TGTGCCAGCTCACCTTTAGGGACAGGGGGACTTGAAGCTTTCTTT
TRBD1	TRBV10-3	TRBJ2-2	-	CAIQTGGGNTGELFF	TGTGCCATACAGACAGGGGGGGGAAACACCGGGGAGCTGTTTTTT
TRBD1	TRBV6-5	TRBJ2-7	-	CASSYSYRGLTYEQYF	TGTGCCAGCAGTTACTCTTACAGGGGGCTTACCTACGAGCAGTACTTC
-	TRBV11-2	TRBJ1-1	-	CASSLEPGNTEAFF	TGTGCCAGCAGCTTAGAACCGGGGAACACTGAAGCTTTCTTT
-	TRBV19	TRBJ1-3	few	CASRRDKGVPSSGNTIYF	TGTGCCAGTAGAAGAGACAAGGGGGTGCCCTCCTCTGGAAACACCATATATTTT
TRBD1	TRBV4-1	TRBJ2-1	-	CASSQGRDRGQNEQFF	TGCGCCAGCAGCCAGGGCCGGGACAGGGGGCAAAATGAGCAGTTCTTC
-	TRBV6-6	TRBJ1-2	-	CASSSTGTDLFYGYTF	TGTGCCAGCAGTTCCACCGGGACTGATCTCTTCTATGGCTACACCTTC
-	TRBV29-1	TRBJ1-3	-	CSVEDQGGVRNTIYF	TGCAGCGTTGAAGATCAAGGGGGAGTAAGAAACACCATATATTTT
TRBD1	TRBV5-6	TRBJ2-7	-	CASSWGTGGYEQYF	TGTGCCAGCAGCTGGGGGACAGGGGGGTACGAGCAGTACTTC
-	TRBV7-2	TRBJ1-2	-	CASSLGWTDYYGYTF	TGTGCCAGCAGCTTAGGCTGGACAGATTACTATGGCTACACCTTC
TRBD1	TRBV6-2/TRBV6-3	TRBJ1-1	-	CASSYSIQGADTEAFF	TGTGCCAGCAGTTACTCGATACAGGGGGCGGACACTGAAGCTTTCTTT
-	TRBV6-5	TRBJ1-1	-	CASSLGGVSTEAFF	TGTGCCAGCTCCCTCGGGGGGGTGAGCACTGAAGCTTTCTTT
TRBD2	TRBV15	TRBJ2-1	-	CAASGGYDNEQFF	TGTGCCGCGAGCGGGGGGTACGACAATGAGCAGTTCTTC
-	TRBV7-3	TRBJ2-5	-	CASSSFGGAETQYF	TGTGCCAGCAGCTCTTTTGGCGGGGCCGAGACCCAGTACTTC
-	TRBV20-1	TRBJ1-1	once	CSARGGGEAFF	TGCAGTGCTAGGGGGGGAGGGGAAGCTTTCTTT
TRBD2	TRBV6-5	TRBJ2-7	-	CASSYGGGPYEQYF	TGTGCCAGCAGTTACGGCGGGGGGCCCTACGAGCAGTACTTC
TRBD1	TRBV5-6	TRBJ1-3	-	CASSPKGQDSGNTIYF	TGTGCCAGCAGCCCTAAAGGACAGGACTCTGGAAACACCATATATTTT
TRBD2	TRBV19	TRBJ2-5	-	CASKKRGPINETQYF	TGTGCCAGTAAGAAGCGGGGGCCCATTAATGAGACCCAGTACTTC
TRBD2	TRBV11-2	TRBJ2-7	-	CASSFLAGGWSSYEQYF	TGTGCCAGCAGCTTTCTAGCGGGGGGGTGGAGCTCCTACGAGCAGTACTTC
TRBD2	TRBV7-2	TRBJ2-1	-	CASSSGTRRDEQFF	TGTGCCAGCAGCTCCGGGACTAGAAGGGATGAGCAGTTCTTC
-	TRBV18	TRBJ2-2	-	CASSPSVQGSGELFF	TGTGCCAGCTCACCATCGGTTCAGGGAAGCGGGGAGCTGTTTTTT
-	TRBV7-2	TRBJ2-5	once	CASSLDGDWYQETQYF	TGTGCCAGCAGCTTAGACGGTGACTGGTACCAAGAGACCCAGTACTTC
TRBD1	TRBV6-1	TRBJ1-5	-	CASSERTGRDQPQHF	TGTGCCAGCAGTGAGAGGACAGGGCGAGATCAGCCCCAGCATTTT
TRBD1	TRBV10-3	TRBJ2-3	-	CAISLTGDTDTQYF	TGTGCCATCAGCCTGACAGGGGACACAGATACGCAGTATTTT
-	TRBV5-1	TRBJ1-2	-	CASSLGQSVGYTF	TGCGCCAGCAGCTTGGGACAGTCAGTAGGCTACACCTTC
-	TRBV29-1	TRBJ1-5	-	CSVDSGDQPQHF	TGCAGCGTTGATTCAGGGGATCAGCCCCAGCATTTT
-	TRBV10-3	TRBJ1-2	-	CATSTGQQNYGYTF	TGTGCCACCTCGACCGGACAGCAAAACTATGGCTACACCTTC
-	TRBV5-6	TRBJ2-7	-	CASSLAAGFAYEQYF	TGTGCCAGCAGCTTGGCCGCAGGGTTTGCCTACGAGCAGTACTTC
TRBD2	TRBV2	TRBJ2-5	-	CASSGGGGQETQYF	TGTGCCAGCAGTGGCGGGGGGGGGCAAGAGACCCAGTACTTC
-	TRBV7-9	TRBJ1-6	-	CASSLVQNSPLHF	TGTGCCAGCAGCTTAGTTCAGAATTCACCCCTCCACTTT
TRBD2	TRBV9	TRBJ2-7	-	CASSVGGLPYEQYF	TGTGCCAGCAGCGTCGGGGGACTACCCTACGAGCAGTACTTC
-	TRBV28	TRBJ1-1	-	CASTTRPGGTEAFF	TGTGCCAGCACCACCCGTCCGGGGGGTACTGAAGCTTTCTTT
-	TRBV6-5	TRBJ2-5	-	CASSYSVLGTQYF	TGTGCCAGCAGTTACAGCGTCCTCGGGACCCAGTACTTC
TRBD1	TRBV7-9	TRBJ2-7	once	CASSPTGGYSYEQYF	TGTGCCAGCAGCCCGACAGGGGGGTACTCCTACGAGCAGTACTTC
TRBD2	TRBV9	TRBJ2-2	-	CASSPRLAFYPGELFF	TGTGCCAGCAGCCCTCGACTAGCATTTTATCCCGGGGAGCTGTTTTTT
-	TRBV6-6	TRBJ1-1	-	CASSYGGGQGNTEAFF	TGTGCCAGCAGTTACGGGGGGGGGCAGGGGAACACTGAAGCTTTCTTT
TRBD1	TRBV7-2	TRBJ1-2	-	CASSWTGLYGYTF	TGTGCCAGCAGTTGGACAGGGCTGTATGGCTACACCTTC
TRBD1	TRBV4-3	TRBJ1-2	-	CASSQDRQGNYGYTF	TGCGCCAGCAGCCAAGATCGACAGGGTAACTATGGCTACACCTTC
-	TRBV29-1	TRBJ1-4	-	CSAATARREKLFF	TGCAGCGCCGCGACAGCGCGTAGGGAAAAACTGTTTTTT
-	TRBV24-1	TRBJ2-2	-	CATSDFTAVNTGELFF	TGTGCCACCAGTGATTTCACAGCCGTGAACACCGGGGAGCTGTTTTTT
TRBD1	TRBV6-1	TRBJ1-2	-	CASSEAHGTGAYGYTF	TGTGCCAGCAGTGAAGCCCATGGGACAGGGGCCTATGGCTACACCTTC
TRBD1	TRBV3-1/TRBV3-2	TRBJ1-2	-	CASSQGDRGDYGYTF	TGTGCCAGCAGCCAAGGGGACAGGGGGGACTATGGCTACACCTTC
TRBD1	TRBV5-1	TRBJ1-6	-	CASSLLPGQGENSPLHF	TGCGCCAGCAGCTTACTTCCGGGACAGGGGGAAAATTCACCCCTCCACTTT